This entry is about one T cell receptor beta chain. Its antigen is not yet known. No much larger clone exists at a distance of one base, and base qualities are not known. This sample was taken from a study of blood T cell repertoires in COVID-19 (dated by TCRdb to about 2020). Regarding the complete study: Samples covering the acute and convalescent phases of COVID-19 were provided by collaborators in the United States, Italy and Spain. The prospective study material was composed of cDNA or gDNA derived from T cells, B-cell-depleted T cells, or PBMCs. Subjects who had been exposed to COVID-19, were actively infected with it, or had recovered from it provided the deeply sampled blood TCRbeta repertoires that made up the dataset. A freely available public database, intended as a resource for researchers studying the immune response to SARS-CoV-2, is where the repertoires were released. Samples came from the ongoing ImmuneRACE study (first 160 participants) plus 1,254 subjects from 6 global collaborators. A de-identified subject ID, COVID-19 status, age in years and sex were almost always included in the sample metadata. Where available, HLA class I and class II types were taken from metadata supplied by the sample provider and were not determined by assay-based typing.

Paper-wide results and their limitations: How much clinical and demographic metadata was included differed by source and by participant, and the metadata was provided uncurated.

TCRbeta CDR3 regions were amplified from genomic DNA using the immunoSEQ Assay, a bias-controlled multiplex PCR. The authors processed their data as follows. Nucleated cell counts per sample were estimated from amplification of reference gene primers within the assay. To quantify the absolute abundance of each unique TCRbeta CDR3 rearrangement, sequence reads were collapsed and filtered. For each sample, productive Simpson clonality was calculated by taking the square root of Simpson's diversity index across productive rearrangements. TCRdb provides this immuneACCESS table in a form limited to in-frame rearrangements. Some clones are lacking; in checked studies, under half of them reflect an unresolved V gene, and why the rest are absent is not known. D and trimming come from the DNA, and the V and J calls and clone size come from that table. Recorded for this sample are around 100,000 clones; about 80% of them occurred a single time. About 3.3% of the sample lies in the top ten.

Each collaborating institution followed its own protocols to collect whole blood in K2EDTA tubes. Collaborator samples were shipped for TCRbeta analysis as frozen whole blood, isolated PBMCs, or DNA extracted from either sample type. Deletion took 2 bases off V and 1 base off J, with a span of 5 bases between the germline ends. CDR1 and CDR2 were assigned from the germline V gene (reference sequence) as SGHAT and FQDESV. The CDR3 spans 13 residues, from the cysteine through the phenylalanine. Of the read, only the CDR3 DNA is kept; its 39 bases are in frame from base 1. This sequence originates from a woman of 80 years or more with active or convalescent COVID-19. Sequencing was carried out using peripheral blood. Recombination connected TRBV11-1 to TRBJ1-1; the D segment cannot be called with confidence. The nucleotides read TGTGCCAGCAGCTTACAGTCGAACACTGAAGCTTTCTTT. This gives the protein CASSLQSNTEAFF.